These T cell receptor beta chains were read from a single sample in a study of blood T cell repertoires in COVID-19. Produced via immunoSEQ multiplex PCR; TCRdb's table is partial and in-frame only. The data hold more than 120,000 clones, with around 90% observed a single time. The sequencing input was peripheral blood. The receptor set was obtained from a human donor in a cohort sampled during active COVID-19. Each CDR3 is given with its conserved first and last residue.

V	J	CDR3
TRBV9	TRBJ2-1	CARSRLGGGHDEQFF
TRBV19	TRBJ2-7	CASRLNRASSYEQYF
TRBV6-5	TRBJ1-5	CASREGIYSNQPQHF
TRBV7-2	TRBJ2-2	CASSGGTGGTGELFF
TRBV19	TRBJ1-3	CASSTGTFSGNTIYF
TRBV5-1	TRBJ1-1	CASSPGQGALVNTEAFF
TRBV28	TRBJ2-7	CASSPVSLYEQYF
TRBV7-2	TRBJ1-6	CASSPQGSSYNSPLHF
TRBV4-3	TRBJ2-5	CASSQDGLASGKETQYF
TRBV19	TRBJ1-6	CASSISVLYNSPLHF
TRBV6-9	TRBJ2-7	CASSCPPSGSSYEQYF
TRBV5-1	TRBJ1-1	CASTPSAGDTEAFF
TRBV19	TRBJ1-5	CASSGTPHGQPQHF
TRBV24-1	TRBJ2-7	CATSDLTGGGSYEQYF
TRBV7-9	TRBJ2-2	CASSSTGLGGELFF
TRBV7-3	TRBJ2-3	CASSVSPQGAGADTQYF
TRBV2	TRBJ2-7	CASSVGGLGSYEQYF
TRBV27	TRBJ2-7	CASSTRERGGYSYEQYF
TRBV2	TRBJ1-2	CASSAPDRGNYGYTF
TRBV6-5	TRBJ2-3	CASSRDRVKDTQYF
TRBV4-1	TRBJ1-4	CASSPRGGLTNEKLFF
TRBV6-1	TRBJ1-1	CASSVNAPGGMDTEAFF
TRBV5-4	TRBJ1-1	CASSSAGQVMNTEAFF
TRBV29-1	TRBJ2-2	CSVEVTGTGELFF
TRBV6-5	TRBJ2-5	CASKRTGGETQYF
TRBV7-9	TRBJ1-6	CASSPTDYSPLHF
TRBV7-9	TRBJ1-1	CASRDPWGVQNTEAFF
TRBV10-3	TRBJ2-5	CAISDAGREETQYF
TRBV30	TRBJ1-1	CASRQNTEAFF
TRBV18	TRBJ2-5	CASSPSSAETQYF
TRBV7-2	TRBJ2-7	CASSSGTGGVGQYF
TRBV5-1	TRBJ2-5	CASSLGAGGETQYF
TRBV29-1	TRBJ1-1	CSFILGMNTEAFF
TRBV5-6	TRBJ1-2	CASSLAGGYGYTF
TRBV6-1	TRBJ2-7	CASSERAGFEEYF
TRBV7-9	TRBJ1-5	CASSTQGDQPQHF
TRBV5-4	TRBJ2-1	CASSLTSGSYNEQFF
TRBV7-2	TRBJ1-1	CASSLQGALGITEAFF